The clone carrying this T cell receptor (beta chain) has a single count. Its matching antigen is unknown. Sequencing was performed with immunoSEQ multiplex PCR; in TCRdb, only in-frame clones are kept and a portion is missing. This table has around 1.5 million clones, approximately 98% appearing once. The sample is drawn from a study of shared clonotypes between healthy human individuals. In the study overall: In total, the donors were two women and a few men aged 18 to 49. Each donor's CD8 memory used one plate, CD8 naive two, each CD4 subset three. Regarding the study as a whole: Of the naive CD4 clonotypes, about 5.4% were shared across several donors. Compared with memory subsets, naive subsets generally had larger estimated richness.

In germline, CDR1 is LNHDA, CDR2 SQIVND (reference sequence). V lost 1 base and J lost 5, with 8 bases in between. The CDR3 consists of 13 residues. The receptor was derived from a man aged 30 to 45 in good health. Sequenced input: naive CD4+ T cells sorted from blood. Noted subset: CD45RA+ positively selected. The rearrangement uses TRBV19 and TRBJ2-5; no definite D call. The DNA for the CDR3 is TGTGCCAGTAGTATAGCCGGGTTGGAGACCCAGTACTTC. This translates into CASSIAGLETQYF.